This T cell receptor beta chain was observed in a study of Ad26.COV2.S vaccination and SARS-CoV-2 variants. Findings and caveats of the study: Assessments of TCR breadth and depth may have underestimated the total T cell responses.

The protocol was immunoSEQ multiplex PCR, while the TCRdb copy is restricted to in-frame clones and leaves out a portion. The table shows more than 300,000 clones, with over 80% occurring only once. Treatment: 19 received Ad26.COV2.S at low or high dose, single or two shots; 5 received placebo; per-sample allocation not given. All samples were drawn on day 63, counting from the first vaccine or placebo injection. Adults aged 18-55 years in Boston included the donor. Concerning this clone: The antigen remains undetermined.

V shed 3 bases and J 6 bases; nucleotides not matched to a gene: 5. Germline V gives CDR1 KGHSH, CDR2 LQKENI. The CDR3 is 14 amino acids. The receptor's source is a person between 18 and 65 years old who received the Ad26.COV2.S COVID-19 vaccine or a placebo. Source: peripheral blood, taken in a trial of Ad26.COV2.S vaccine versus placebo. The J gene is TRBJ1-2, the V gene TRBV18; 9 bases map to TRBD1. The DNA for the CDR3 is TGTGCCAGCTCACCGCGACAGGGGGTTGATGGCTACACCTTC. Translation gives CASSPRQGVDGYTF. The whole variable domain, remainder taken from reference TRBV18 and TRBJ1-2, is NAGVMQNPRHLVRRRGQEARLRCSPMKGHSHVYWYRQLPEEGLKFMVYLQKENIIDESGMPKERFSAEFPKEGPSILRIQQVVRGDSAAYFCASSPRQGVDGYTFGSGTRLTVV.